This T cell receptor beta chain was captured by sequencing in a study of regulatory T cells in long-lasting Graves disease (dated by TCRdb to the early 2020s). With respect to the entire study: Newly diagnosed Graves' disease patients had taken antithyroid drugs for less than 3 months. This study used TCR sequencing and RNA sequencing of peripheral blood to compare persistent Graves' disease patients against newly diagnosed Graves' disease patients. The study took place in China and was registered as a clinical trial. A total of about 33 samples underwent TCR sequencing, from roughly 13 patients with persistent Graves' disease and around 20 patients with newly diagnosed Graves' disease. Paper-wide results and their limitations: Compared with newly diagnosed patients, patients with persistent Graves' disease had lower TCR Shannon entropy and fewer highly expanded clones, which suggests clonal expansion. Sequencing and analysis were limited to the TCR beta chain. Peripheral blood alone was examined, since thyroid tissue, which constituted the primary lesion, could not be accessed. The authors noted that the small sample size was a limitation that may lower accuracy. Preferential use of TRBV28, TRBJ1-2 and TRBJ2-5 was observed in persistent disease, whereas TRBV20-1 and TRBJ2-1 were favored in newly diagnosed disease. A larger number of public clonotypes was shared among persistent patients (around 2,500) than among newly diagnosed patients (roughly 970).

Library preparation employed multiplex PCR. Sequenced using an Illumina HiSeq 4000. TCR beta libraries were built with iRepertoire HTBI primers and Arm-PCR amplification of CDR3 regions. Before sequencing, the PCR products went through gel purification. From the authors' description of their analysis: Gene usage analysis of CDR3 amino acid clonotypes relied on the approximately 60 TRBV and fewer than 15 TRBJ segments identified across samples. COPE and FqMerger were used to merge the filtered high-quality paired reads into contigs. BLAST was used to align contigs to IMGT TRBV, TRBD and TRBJ reference genes, and CDR3 was defined according to IMGT. Highly expanded clones were defined as clonotypes with a frequency above 0.1%. Repertoire diversity was measured by Shannon entropy, and V-J evenness by the Gini coefficient. Public clonotypes were defined as clonotypes shared by more than one individual. TCRdb applied fastp at Q25 and MiXCR to the public reads, then kept only in-frame beta chains. When rows share a CDR3 protein, they turn into one entry using the most common DNA and genes. The V and J calls here are based on TCRdb, not the publication. The sample has 350,000 to 500,000 distinct CDR3 sequences on record, 16% of them singletons. The biggest ten clones account for about 23% of the sample.

The time point label corresponds to: newly diagnosed GD, antithyroid drugs for less than 3 months. For both TCR sequencing and RNA sequencing, RNA was extracted from PBMCs using TRIzol. The diagnosis of Graves' disease was made according to American Thyroid Association guidelines. Patients for the study were recruited at an endocrinology department in Xi'an, China. Each patient gave about 9.1 milliliters of peripheral blood, collected in an EDTA anticoagulant tube. PBMCs were isolated by Ficoll Paque Plus density gradient separation without further T cell sorting. RNA quality was checked with an Agilent 2100 Bioanalyzer and agarose gel, and concentration with a NanoDrop 2000. The CDR3 runs 12 residues from the cysteine to the phenylalanine. Only CDR3 DNA remains: 36 bases, in frame from the first base. The germline V gene (reference sequence) yields LGHDT for CDR1 and YNNKEL for CDR2. Relative to germline, V is 5 bases shorter and J is 11 bases shorter, with 15 bases between their ends.

The sample holds many counts of this clonotype. This receptor's antigen is unknown. No base quality values were provided; no much bigger clone lies one nucleotide off. This sample was shared with a second study, whose subject was T cells in Graves' hyperthyroidism and ophthalmopathy. Per the second study: A patient counted as having stable Graves' hyperthyroidism if no progression to ophthalmopathy occurred over 18 months of follow-up. Hyperthyroidism patients were newly diagnosed, with disease duration under 2 months, and aged 18 to 65 years. Exclusion was applied to patients with uncontrolled infections, other autoimmune diseases, pregnancy or lactation. Clinical symptoms, serum thyroxine and TRAb, thyroid ultrasound, and orbital computed tomography formed the basis for the diagnoses. The TCR CDR3 was subjected to a first round of RT-PCR using the HTBI primer set and the Qiagen OneStep RT-PCR kit. Most expanded thyroid clonotypes (frequency above 0.001) were also detected in blood, suggesting blood repertoires may reflect thyroid immune responses. A 13 V-J signature model separated ophthalmopathy from stable hyperthyroidism, with approximately 87% sensitivity and roughly 81% specificity in cross-validation and 80%/75% in testing. In validation, progression to ophthalmopathy was predicted by the model with 70.59% sensitivity and under 85% specificity, a median of about 6 months before onset. A discovery cohort of 95 to 100 patients, approximately 45 with Graves' ophthalmopathy and over 55 with stable Graves' hyperthyroidism, was used to find distinguishing TCR V-J signatures. An independent validation cohort of around 19 hyperthyroidism patients and about 15 patients who later progressed to ophthalmopathy tested prospective prediction of ophthalmopathy. The approximately 98 discovery patients were randomly divided into training and test sets at a 7:3 ratio. In addition, the study compared T-cell repertoires in thyroid tissue and in blood from six Graves' hyperthyroidism patients. Once sampling was done, hyperthyroidism patients were given methimazole at a starting dose of 30 mg daily, whereas ophthalmopathy patients were given high-dose intravenous methylprednisolone. Libraries were constructed in a second round of multiplex PCR, after which size selection and purification were carried out. Sequencing of the libraries was done on an Illumina HiSeq2000 using paired-end 100 bp reads. SOAPnuke was used to process the raw data, removing reads that contained adapters or uncalled bases, had a mean Phred below 15, or lacked an exact match to the constant primer or identifier. High-quality paired reads were merged using COPE v1.2.5, and each unique nucleotide sequence was defined as a clonotype. Clonotypes were aligned to IMGT TRBV, TRBD and TRBJ reference segments using MiTCR v1.1. The analysis was restricted to V-J combinations with a frequency above 0.0001, which together covered around 99% of the repertoires. A TCS score was defined as the ratio between F50 (clonal expansion) and ExV (chaos), using BLOSUM62-based TCRdist between CDR3 peptides within each V-J. Welch's t-statistics and random forest reduced roughly 530 V-J features to 10 to 15, which were used in a naive Bayes classifier (R e1071). Sample size was not statistically predetermined, and investigators were not blinded to group allocation. The paper reports TCR Vbeta CDR3 sequencing of about 140 peripheral blood samples: around 45 ophthalmopathy, over 70 hyperthyroidism and 17 progressor patients.

The material sequenced was peripheral blood mononuclear cells (PBMCs), taken at new diagnosis, from a patient treated with antithyroid drugs. This receptor chain uses TRBV3-1 and TRBJ1-1, with TRBD1 as a weak D call on 5 bases. The clonotype originates from a woman aged 18-35 years with Graves disease. Donor details come from another sample of the same person, matched by shared clones. CDR3 reads: CASSRDGGKAFF. The nucleotide sequence reads TGTGCCAGCAGCAGAGACGGGGGGAAGGCTTTCTTT. The entire variable domain, with the stretches around the CDR3 drawn from the reference TRBV3-1 and TRBJ1-1 proteins, is DTAVSQTPKYLVTQMGNDKSIKCEQNLGHDTMYWYKQDSKKFLKIMFSYNNKELIINETVPNRFSPKSPDKAHLNLHINSLELGDSAVYFCASSRDGGKAFFGQGTRLTVV.